This TCR beta chain was recovered during a study of cytomegalovirus exposure and HLA in healthy donors (TCRdb year 2017). Background for the entire study: An earlier analysis of about 530 of the donors reported approximately 300 Gb of sequence data and 90 million to 120 million unique TCR beta sequences obtained from approximately 180 million T cells. Four or five DR-DQ haplotypes were handled as single units for association and clustering because linkage in the cohort was strong. Alongside the repertoire data, information on donor age, sex, ethnicity and CMV serostatus was compiled. In addition to the first cohort of 666 subjects, a separate validation cohort of 130 or so different subjects was used. Of the approximately 370 genotyped donors, more than 75% were placed in the genetic ancestry cluster associated with self-reported Caucasian donors. Roughly 300 gigabases of sequencing data and some 85 million unique TCR sequences were included in an early release covering about 700 HLA-typed donors. A later analysis re-examined previously published TCR beta repertoires from just over 650 donors and added high-resolution HLA genotyping to investigate patterns of TCR occurrence. Typing coverage varied by locus: roughly 620-640 donors for A, B, C, DRB1 and DQB1; approximately 560 for DQA1; about 600 for DPA1; approximately 450 for DPB1. The study combined high-throughput TCR immunosequencing, statistical association of individual TCRs with disease status, and machine learning to predict cytomegalovirus infection status. An earlier analysis of approximately 500 of the donors applied high-throughput TCR beta sequencing to assess whether each TCR beta V gene segment acted as functional or pseudogenic. Rather than using new phenotypic data, the later analysis identified candidate immune exposures from TCR beta sequences and from how often those sequences occurred across donors. A later genetic analysis used genome-wide SNP genotypes for about 55% of the 666 donors, treating that subset as a discovery cohort. The study aimed to test whether signatures of past pathogen exposure could be identified by cataloging public T cell receptors. HLA typing included class I and class II loci at four-digit resolution. Every discovery cohort repertoire had been produced on one sequencing platform. On average, about 200,000 unique TCR beta nucleotide sequences were sequenced per donor among 398 genotyped donors of the cohort, with 15% to 20% of those sequences being non-productive. The study profiled the T cell repertoires of some 610 subjects by immunosequencing and related them to cytomegalovirus serostatus.

The cohort was made up of 650 to 700 healthy bone marrow donors. At the time of sampling, all cohort members were nominally healthy, though unrecorded immune exposures were likely present. The donor was CMV seropositive and belonged to the group of 250 to 300 seropositive cohort members. Each donor provided a peripheral blood sample, and peripheral blood mononuclear cells were used for TCR beta sequencing. The Qiagen DNeasy Blood Extraction Kit was used to extract genomic DNA from the blood cell samples. In regard to this clone: Its antigen remains undetermined. The sample holds no much larger clone one base away, and base qualities are not on file.

The method behind the library was the immunoSEQ multiplex PCR assay. A mixture of 60 forward primers for TCR Vbeta segments and 13 reverse primers for TCR Jbeta segments was used in the multiplex PCR. The CDR3 region of rearranged TCR beta genes was amplified from genomic DNA by a multiplex PCR assay. Amplified TCR beta libraries were sequenced as 87-base-pair reads on the Illumina HiSeq System. Under the source paper's analysis protocol: In a later analysis, 70 million to 95 million unique TCR beta chains were counted across the approximately 640 repertoires, and approximately 9.9 million of these chains were shared by at least two donors. Raw reads were error-corrected and collapsed into unique sequences with a nearest-neighbor algorithm that merged closely related sequences to remove PCR and sequencing errors. Alignment of CDR3 sequences to IMGT reference sequences was used to assign V, D and J gene segments. For a sequence to be retained, at least a six-nucleotide match to both a V gene segment and a J gene segment was required. Rearrangements were called productive when the CDR3 lacked stop codons and stayed in frame with V and J; all others were non-productive. Following IMGT convention, CDR3 was defined as the stretch from the second conserved V-encoded cysteine up to the conserved J-encoded phenylalanine. In an earlier analysis of more than 550 of the donors, sequences lacking an unambiguous match to a single V gene segment were excluded. In an earlier analysis of approximately 560 of the donors, a V segment was called functional when productive rearrangements were above 56.7%, and segregating when the standard deviation between donors exceeded 5%. To diagnose cytomegalovirus status from the catalog of TCR beta chain sequences, a statistical classification framework was built. V and J gene assignment, in a later analysis, came from comparing TCR nucleotide sequences with IMGT/GENE-DB human TR gene sequences. Using the TCRdist pipeline, a later analysis assigned CDR3 sequences along with most-parsimonious VDJ recombination scenarios. In a later analysis, every TCR beta chain was defined by the combination of its CDR3 amino acid sequence and its V-gene family, and reads without a unique V-gene family were dropped. A later analysis removed nearly 600 highly shared, low-generation-probability nucleotide sequences to deal with suspected cross-contamination and a sequencing artifact. In a later analysis, a clonal expansion index for each public chain was calculated from normalized within-repertoire ranks of inferred template counts. In a later analysis, generation probabilities were computed using a VDJ recombination model fitted to out-of-frame rearrangements, and the results were checked against IGoR. In a later analysis, hypergeometric tests were used to score TCR-TCR, TCR-HLA and TCR-CMV co-occurrence, with a repertoire-size bias correction applied to TCR pairs. To estimate false discovery rates, a later analysis permuted the HLA or CMV assignments 20 times. In a later analysis, co-occurring TCRs were grouped with DBSCAN, and TCRdist sequence similarity was added when clustering was performed within HLA-allele-positive subsets. Repertoires with fewer than 30,000 or more than 120,000 public chains, plus five repertoires with anomalous nucleotide sharing, were excluded from co-occurrence clustering. Imported from immuneACCESS, the table was reduced by TCRdb to in-frame sequences with V and J called. These copies leave out some clones; in studies compared against another copy, an unresolved V gene accounts for under half, and the cause of the remainder is not known. The V and J calls and the clone size are those of that table, but D and trimming were determined from the DNA. For this sample there are approximately 160,000 clones; approximately 80% appear just once. Of the sample, over 2% falls within the top ten clones.

CDR1 and CDR2, per the germline V gene, are SQVTM and ANQGSEA. V is clipped by 5 bases and J by 2 bases, and the sequence between their germline boundaries is 15 bases long. From cysteine to phenylalanine, the CDR3 is 14 amino acids long. Just the 42-base CDR3 DNA is kept, in frame starting at base 1. The study at large found these results: Most CMV-associated TCR beta chains appeared to be HLA-restricted in a later analysis, and the HLA associations seemed to be driven largely by CMV exposure. In an earlier analysis of approximately 590 of the donors, most TCR beta V segments appeared in productive rearrangements about 90% or about 30% of the time, broadly matching IMGT annotations. Some IMGT-functional V segments, including TRBV6-2 and TRBV6-3, could not be told apart with the 87-base-pair reads, so those segments were excluded. Sequencing depth was assumed to be roughly uniform across donors in the presence/absence analyses, though that assumption may not hold. Correlated functional status among segregating V segments might be attributable to linkage disequilibrium, but an unknown experimental factor could not be ruled out. Three of the identified cytomegalovirus-associated TCR beta chains were confirmed in vitro to be specific for cytomegalovirus antigens. Cytomegalovirus status was reported to be diagnosed by the classifier with high specificity and sensitivity in both the original and validation cohorts. For the cohort, immune exposure information was limited to CMV serostatus. Because some donors lacked HLA typing at each locus, the association tests relied only on the typed subset. When HLA alleles, especially DR and DQ, strongly co-occurred, TCR associations were difficult to assign to individual alleles. Most TCR sequences were seen in very few donors, while some public TCRs were found in many individuals. A further reported finding was that TCR beta sequences accurately predicted the HLA-A and HLA-B alleles for most subjects in the first cohort. The study gave a list of 150 to 200 TCR beta chains associated with cytomegalovirus. V-gene and J-gene trimming of TCR beta chains was associated with a missense DCLRE1C variant in a later genetic analysis, and the association was replicated in an independent cohort. A cluster of highly shared sequence variants was judged likely to represent a technical artifact of the sequencing pipeline. A later analysis reported that several top co-occurrence clusters appeared linked to parvovirus B19, influenza, CMV and Epstein-Barr virus. A later analysis found that TCR association rates varied across HLA loci, with DRB1 alleles showing the most associated TCRs and HLA-C alleles the fewest. A later analysis associated 15,000 to 20,000 TCR beta sequences with specific HLA alleles at a false discovery rate of 0.05. A later genetic analysis reported fewer N-insertions in productive TCRs among donors in an Asian-associated ancestry cluster than the roughly 670-donor mean. Only TCR beta chains were sequenced in this cohort, and the absence of alpha or paired-chain data limited detectable features. The authors suggested that the approach could potentially be extended to other disease states and immunological phenotypes. In a later analysis, HLA-associated TCR beta chains showed more clonal expansion and lower generation probabilities than non-associated chains that were equally common. Because counts were too low, 15 to 20 rarely observed V segments, including chromosome 9 orphons, were excluded from the earlier analysis of around 590 of the donors.

The chain is made from TRBV29-1 and TRBJ2-5; D gene: possibly TRBD1, on 5 matching bases. The origin of this receptor is a woman between 40 and 55 years old in good health and CMV-seropositive. The specimen was PBMCs. The DNA sequence follows: TGCAGCGTTTTTTATGGACAAAGTCAAGAGACCCAGTACTTC. It translates to CSVFYGQSQETQYF.